Following are 18 T cell receptor beta chains from one sample sequenced in a study of blood T cells in healthy people across ages. Using a J-beta primer mix together with a sample-barcoded 5' primer, a second PCR was run for roughly 7 to 12 cycles. MiXCR, applied by TCRdb to the 5' RACE reads, yields one record per CDR3 protein. The profile shows some 800,000 distinct CDR3 sequences, around two fifths of them singletons. The sample was blood. The receptors were gathered from a man in his sixties in good health.

The chain uses TRBV4-3 and TRBJ1-2; D is uncertain. The CDR3 is 16 amino acids. Germline-derived CDR1 and CDR2 are LGHNA and YSLEER. Trimming left V 0 bases short and J 1 base short, with 12 bases between. The CDR3 is CASSQELRTLNYGYTF. For the CDR3, the DNA is TGCGCCAGCAGCCAAGAGCTCAGAACCCTTAACTATGGCTACACCTTC.

The sample holds a few counts of this clonotype. The chain links TRBV12-3 or TRBV12-4 to TRBJ2-3; tentative D call: TRBD2 (6 bases). Trimming removed 6 bases at V and 4 bases at J, with 14 bases between. The CDR3 is 14 residues long. CDR3 amino acids: CASRERLVPDTQYF. The CDR3 DNA sequence: TGTGCCAGCAGGGAACGACTAGTACCAGATACGCAGTATTTT.

This clonotype was observed a handful of times. CDR3 residues: CASSLAASGSYEQYF. DNA for the CDR3: TGTGCCAGCAGCTTAGCCGCTAGCGGATCCTACGAGCAGTACTTC. This chain uses TRBV7-2 with TRBJ2-7; 7 nucleotides line up with TRBD2. V shed 0 bases, J shed 1 base, and the junction held 3 bases outside the gene matches. The germline gives CDR1 SGHTA, CDR2 FQGNSA. The CDR3 runs to 15 residues.

This clonotype has more than one count but fewer than ten. The rearrangement uses TRBV29-1 and TRBJ2-7; 7 bases are shared with TRBD2. The J segment lost 1 base and the V segment lost 6 bases, leaving 9 bases of the junction unmatched. The germline V gene encodes CDR1 SQVTM and CDR2 ANQGSEA. The CDR3 totals 14 residues. The CDR3 DNA sequence: TGCAGCGTCGCGCATAGCGGGCGATCCTACGAGCAGTACTTC. Protein: CSVAHSGRSYEQYF.

This sequence joins TRBV12-3 or TRBV12-4 and TRBJ2-5, with 7 positions matching TRBD2. Trimming cost V 5 bases and J 3 bases; bases outside gene matches: 6. The length of the CDR3 is 14 residues. CDR3 DNA sequence: TGTGCCAGCAGTCCCTGGACTAGTAAAGAGACCCAGTACTTC. Encoded protein: CASSPWTSKETQYF.

A few counts support this clonotype. The chain employs TRBV27 and TRBJ1-2, with 8 bases identical to TRBD1. Unmatched junction bases numbered 10, after V lost 6 bases and J lost 4 bases. In germline, CDR1 is MNHEY, CDR2 SMNVEV (reference sequence). There are 15 residues in the CDR3. CDR3 sequence: CASSLLPDRAYGYTF. CDR3 in DNA: TGTGCCAGCAGCCTTCTACCGGACAGGGCCTATGGCTACACCTTC.

This rearrangement joins TRBV20-1 to TRBJ2-3, with a weak D call TRBD2 (7 bases). The CDR3 loop spans 16 amino acids. V lost 2 bases, J lost 2 bases, and 17 bases lay in between. Germline V gene lookup returns CDR1 DFQATT and CDR2 SNEGSKA (reference sequence). CDR3 in DNA: TGCAGTGCTAGATCTATTTTGGCGGGGGCCACAGATACGCAGTATTTT. It specifies CSARSILAGATDTQYF.

The chain couples TRBV6-5 to TRBJ1-2; tentatively, D is TRBD1 (6 bases). Germline assignment: CDR1 MNHEY and CDR2 SVGAGI. V gave up 6 bases and J gave up 5 bases, with 16 bases separating them. This CDR3 is 14 amino acids long. CDR3 DNA sequence: TGTGCCAGCAGAAAAAGCACAGGGCCGTATGGCTACACCTTC. Its protein product is CASRKSTGPYGYTF.

The chain employs TRBV20-1 and TRBJ1-2, with D uncertain. The CDR3 runs 12 residues. Germline V gene lookup returns CDR1 DFQATT and CDR2 SNEGSKA (reference sequence). The V gene lost 2 bases and the J gene lost 3 bases, with 7 bases spanning the gap. The DNA for the CDR3 is TGCAGTGCTAGACCCGCGGACTATGGCTACACCTTC. This gives the protein CSARPADYGYTF.

This chain joins TRBV5-8 and TRBJ2-3; TRBD2 is a possible D gene (6 bases). Germline V lookup: CDR1 SGHTS, CDR2 YDEGEE. V gave up 0 bases and J gave up 4 bases, with 12 bases separating them. The CDR3 spans 15 residues. The CDR3 sequence: CASSLVAAEPDTQYF. In DNA, the CDR3 is TGTGCCAGCAGCTTGGTAGCGGCGGAACCAGATACGCAGTATTTT. Full variable domain (rest looked up from reference TRBV5-8 and TRBJ2-3): EAGVTQSPTHLIKTRGQQATLRCSPISGHTSVYWYQQALGLGLQFLLWYDEGEERNRGNFPPRFSGRQFPNYSSELNVNALELEDSALYLCASSLVAAEPDTQYFGPGTRLTVL.

This clonotype has just a few counts. V gene TRBV9 combines with J gene TRBJ1-1; no clear D. CDR3 length: 12 residues. V was trimmed by 4 bases and J by 1 base, leaving 5 bases between them. In germline, CDR1 is SGDLS, CDR2 YYNGEE. The CDR3 nucleotides read TGTGCCAGCAGCTCCTGGAACACTGAAGCTTTCTTT. Residues: CASSSWNTEAFF.

This clonotype was seen a few times. V and J are TRBV12-3 or TRBV12-4 and TRBJ2-3; D uncertain. CDR3 size: 11 residues. V gave up 2 bases and J gave up 7 bases, with 4 bases separating them. In DNA, the CDR3 is TGTGCCAGCAGTTTATGGCATACGCAGTATTTT. This gives the protein CASSLWHTQYF.

The rearrangement links TRBV10-3 to TRBJ2-1; D remains unclear. The CDR3 extends over 14 amino acids. V lost 4 bases, J lost 6 bases, and 13 bases lay in between. Germline V gives CDR1 ENHRY, CDR2 SYGVKD. The CDR3 region has the DNA TGTGCCATCAGTGCGATGGGGATGAGCAATGAGCAGTTCTTC. It translates to CAISAMGMSNEQFF.

This clonotype was picked up one time. V is TRBV6-2 or TRBV6-3 and J is TRBJ2-4; 7 bases line up with TRBD1. The J call may be incorrect, as the DNA end agrees better with TRBJ2-5. The length of the CDR3 is 15 residues. Looked up from germline, CDR1 is MNHEY and CDR2 is SVGEGT. In DNA form, the CDR3 reads TGTGCCAGCAGTCCCGGGGACAGCTTTTTAGAGACCCAGTACTTC. Translating it yields CASSPGDSFLETQYF.

In the case of this clonotype: At one of its ends the junction is not consistent with the germline gene, which may arise from a read error. The CDR3 nucleotides read TGTGCCAGCAGCCTAACGGCTAGCGGCGATGAGCAGTTCTTC. Its protein product is CASSLTASGDEQFF. This chain connects TRBV7-3 to TRBJ2-1; 7 nucleotides align to TRBD2. Germline loops: CDR1 SGHTA, CDR2 FQGTGA. The CDR3 loop spans 14 amino acids.

The genes are TRBV20-1 and TRBJ1-1; D possibly corresponds to TRBD1 (6 bases). This CDR3 has 14 residues. CDR1 is DFQATT and CDR2 is SNEGSKA in the germline V gene (reference sequence). Trimming shortened V by 2 bases and J by 4 bases, and 14 bases separated the two germline ends. CDR3 in amino acids: CSARQTGWGTEAFF. CDR3 DNA: TGCAGTGCTAGACAAACAGGGTGGGGCACTGAAGCTTTCTTT.

This clonotype was counted at least ten times. The chain recombines TRBV10-3 with TRBJ2-6; 7 bases line up with TRBD1. This CDR3 has 16 residues. The ends lost 5 bases at V and 2 bases at J; junction bases unmatched: 6. Germline V gives CDR1 ENHRY, CDR2 SYGVKD. CDR3 protein: CAISRQGSTGANVLTF. The CDR3 nucleotides are TGTGCCATCAGTAGACAGGGATCCACTGGGGCCAACGTCCTGACTTTC.

This chain joins TRBV13 and TRBJ1-2, with a tentative D call TRBD1 (5 bases). The germline gives CDR1 PRHDT, CDR2 FYEKMQ (reference sequence). The V end lost 3 bases, the J end lost 5 bases, and 10 bases lay between the germline ends. The CDR3 length is 13 residues. The CDR3 DNA reads as TGTGCCAGCAGCTTCGGCAGGGAGTATGGCTACACCTTC. Its protein is CASSFGREYGYTF. The variable domain in full, with the rest retrieved from reference TRBV13 and TRBJ1-2, is AAGVIQSPRHLIKEKRETATLKCYPIPRHDTVYWYQQGPGQDPQFLISFYEKMQSDKGSIPDRFSAQQFSDYHSELNMSSLELGDSALYFCASSFGREYGYTFGSGTRLTVV.